A single sample gave rise to the 21 T cell receptor beta chains below, sequenced in a study of cytomegalovirus exposure and HLA in healthy donors. 13 Jbeta primers and 60 Vbeta primers were used for the PCR. Profiled with immunoSEQ multiplex PCR; TCRdb holds only in-frame clones, not every one. The repertoire consists of 150,000 to 200,000 clones, with 75% to 90% occurring once and the leading ten covering less than 1%. The sample was PBMCs. The receptors stem from a girl aged 2 to 10 in good health and CMV-seropositive.

The rearrangement joins TRBV11-2 to TRBJ2-7; 14 positions match TRBD2. The germline V gene encodes CDR1 SGHAT and CDR2 FQNNGV. The CDR3 runs 17 residues. Losses at the gene ends were 4 bases for V and 4 bases for J; bases not matched to a gene: 9. CDR3 in DNA: TGTGCCAGCAGCTCTAGGGGGTGGACTAGCGGGAGGTACGAGCAGTACTTC. Translation gives CASSSRGWTSGRYEQYF.

J is TRBJ1-3 and V is TRBV28; D remains unclear. From germline, CDR1 is MDHEN and CDR2 SYDVKM. Trimming removed 3 bases from V and 2 bases from J, with 11 bases in between. The CDR3 has 15 amino acids. The CDR3 nucleotides are TGTGCCAGCAGTTTTCGGGGTGCCCCTGGAAACACCATATATTTT. It translates to CASSFRGAPGNTIYF.

This clone has just a few counts. The chain employs TRBV4-2 and TRBJ1-6; 9 bases match TRBD1. J was trimmed by 10 bases and V by 0 bases; bases with no gene match: 7. This CDR3 is built from 16 residues. Germline CDR1 LGHNA, CDR2 YNFKEQ. The chain's CDR3 is CASSQERGTGSSPLHF. The CDR3 coding sequence is TGTGCCAGCAGCCAAGAGAGAGGGACAGGGTCATCACCCCTCCACTTT.

The chain uses TRBV10-1 and TRBJ1-1, with no clear D. The CDR3 has 13 amino acids. Germline CDR1 WNHNN, CDR2 SYGVQD (reference sequence). Trimming removed 5 bases from V and 3 bases from J, with 10 bases in between. The CDR3: CASSFTSDTEAFF. DNA for the CDR3: TGCGCCAGCAGTTTTACTTCGGACACTGAAGCTTTCTTT.

This chain connects TRBV12-5 to TRBJ2-1; TRBD2 matches 8 bases. V lost 0 bases, J lost 6 bases, and 10 bases stayed unmatched. CDR1 is LGHNT, CDR2 FRNRAP, per germline. This CDR3 is built from 17 residues. CDR3 bases: TGTGCTAGTGGTTTGGTGGTAGCGGGATTATCAGGCAATGAGCAGTTCTTC. Translating gives CASGLVVAGLSGNEQFF.

The count of this clone is one. This rearrangement joins TRBV30 to TRBJ2-1, with D possibly being TRBD1 (5 bases). V lost 1 base and J lost 2, with 9 bases in between. The CDR3 runs to 14 residues. The V gene's germline CDR1 is GTSNPN and CDR2 SVGIG (reference sequence). The CDR3 spells CAWSEGLTYNEQFF. CDR3 DNA: TGTGCCTGGAGTGAGGGGTTGACCTACAATGAGCAGTTCTTC.

The chain combines TRBV7-9 with TRBJ2-1; 10 nucleotides line up with TRBD2. There are 17 residues in the CDR3. The V gene end was trimmed by 3 bases and the J gene end by 5 bases; junction bases not matched to a gene: 10. Germline CDR1 and CDR2: SEHNR and FQNEAQ (reference sequence). The CDR3: CASSLGSSGRIHNEQFF. The DNA for the CDR3 is TGTGCCAGCAGCTTGGGGTCTAGCGGGAGAATACACAATGAGCAGTTCTTC.

This rearrangement joins TRBV10-3 to TRBJ2-2; D is possibly TRBD2 (6 bases). CDR1 is ENHRY and CDR2 is SYGVKD in the germline V gene. The CDR3 runs 13 residues. The CDR3 nucleotides are TGTGTCGAACGGGGCGGGGTTGGCGGGGAGCTGTTTTTT. This codes for CVERGGVGGELFF.

This chain connects TRBV5-5 to TRBJ2-1; D unresolved. CDR3 length equals 16 residues. Looked up from germline, CDR1 is SGHKS and CDR2 is YYEKEE (reference sequence). The V gene lost 0 bases and the J gene lost 0 bases, with 10 bases spanning the gap. CDR3 DNA: TGTGCCAGCAGCTTGGCATTGGGCAGCTCCTACAATGAGCAGTTCTTC. Encoded protein: CASSLALGSSYNEQFF. Full variable domain (outside the CDR3, taken from reference TRBV5-5 and TRBJ2-1): DAGVTQSPTHLIKTRGQQVTLRCSPISGHKSVSWYQQVLGQGPQFIFQYYEKEERGRGNFPDRFSARQFPNYSSELNVNALLLGDSALYLCASSLALGSSYNEQFFGPGTRLTVL.

V is TRBV5-5 and J is TRBJ2-5, with D tentatively TRBD1 (6 bases). Germline V CDR1 and CDR2: SGHKS, YYEKEE (reference sequence). CDR3 length equals 13 residues. V lost 2 bases and J 4 bases, leaving 9 bases between the germline ends. The CDR3 sequence: CASSFKGVETQYF. In nucleotides, the CDR3 is TGTGCCAGCAGCTTTAAGGGGGTAGAGACCCAGTACTTC.

The rearrangement links TRBV5-4 to TRBJ1-1, with TRBD1 matching 8 bases. This CDR3 has 13 residues. The trim removed 7 bases at V and 6 bases at J, leaving 8 bases unmatched. The V gene's germline CDR1 is SGHNT and CDR2 YYREEE (reference sequence). The CDR3 loop reads CASFRDRRPEAFF. Written as DNA, the CDR3 is TGTGCCAGCTTTAGGGACAGGCGCCCTGAAGCTTTCTTT.

CDR3 nucleotides: TGCGCCAGCAGCACACAGACAGGGGGGGAAGGTGGCTACACCTTC. This gives the protein CASSTQTGGEGGYTF. The chain recombines TRBV5-1 with TRBJ1-2; 9 bases are a match to TRBD1. Per germline, CDR1 SGHRS and CDR2 YFSETQ. The CDR3 totals 15 residues. After removal of 4 bases from V and 7 bases from J, the junction contained 11 bases not matched to a gene. Based on the CDR3 plus reference TRBV5-1 and TRBJ1-2, the full variable domain is KAGVTQTPRYLIKTRGQQVTLSCSPISGHRSVSWYQQTPGQGLQFLFEYFSETQRNKGNFPGRFSGRQFSNSRSEMNVSTLELGDSALYLCASSTQTGGEGGYTFGSGTRLTVV.

The chain uses TRBV7-2 and TRBJ2-3; D is undetermined. Per germline, CDR1 SGHTA and CDR2 FQGNSA. Deletions cut 1 base from V and 2 bases from J, with 4 bases between. The CDR3 has 13 amino acids. The CDR3 protein is CASSLGHTDTQYF. The CDR3 region has the DNA TGTGCCAGCAGCTTAGGTCACACAGATACGCAGTATTTT.

Of note for this clone: The germline gene is not matched at one end of the junction; a read error may be the cause. The chain couples TRBV7-9 to TRBJ2-5; no clear D gene. Germline CDR1 SEHNR, CDR2 FQNEAQ (reference sequence). The CDR3 runs to 12 residues. This CDR3 reads CSSSLDAVYQYF. The CDR3 region has the DNA TGTTCCAGCAGCTTAGACGCCGTCTACCAGTACTTC.

The V call is TRBV30, the J call TRBJ1-1, with a weak D call TRBD1 (6 bases). The CDR3 length is 13 residues. The germline V gene encodes CDR1 GTSNPN and CDR2 SVGIG (reference sequence). Trimming took 5 bases from V and 9 from J, leaving 19 bases between them. CDR3 bases: TGTGCCTGGGAGGGACGGGACACCCTACAAGCTTTCTTT. Its translation: CAWEGRDTLQAFF.

The chain couples TRBV7-3 to TRBJ2-2; tentative D call: TRBD2 (6 bases). The ends were cut back, 8 bases at V and 3 bases at J, with 16 bases in the middle. This CDR3 is 15 amino acids long. The germline CDR1 and CDR2 sequences are SGHTA and FQGTGA. Here the CDR3 DNA reads TGTGCCAGCGGGATCGGGGGAGGAGACACCGGGGAGCTGTTTTTT. Its protein is CASGIGGGDTGELFF.

J is TRBJ2-3 and V is TRBV28; D remains ambiguous. In germline, CDR1 is MDHEN, CDR2 SYDVKM. There are 16 residues in the CDR3. Trimming stripped 7 bases from V and 2 bases from J, with 19 bases between. This CDR3 reads CASTQAPHYSTDTQYF. The CDR3 nucleotides read TGTGCCAGCACCCAAGCTCCCCATTACTCCACAGATACGCAGTATTTT. The full variable domain, rest sourced from reference TRBV28 and TRBJ2-3, is DVKVTQSSRYLVKRTGEKVFLECVQDMDHENMFWYRQDPGLGLRLIYFSYDVKMKEKGDIPEGYSVSREKKERFSLILESASTNQTSMYLCASTQAPHYSTDTQYFGPGTRLTVL.

The chain links TRBV6-1 to TRBJ1-5, with 9 bases aligning to TRBD1. In germline, CDR1 is MNHNS, CDR2 SASEGT. The CDR3 has 14 residues. The trim removed 8 bases at V and 5 bases at J, leaving 7 bases unmatched. The CDR3 coding sequence is TGTGCCAGCGCCACAGGGGGCGTATATCAGCCCCAGCATTTT. Its translation: CASATGGVYQPQHF.

This clone was recorded a few times. This chain connects TRBV6-6 to TRBJ2-1, with 10 positions matching TRBD2. Trimming at V came to 2 bases and at J to 7 bases, leaving 8 bases not matched to a gene. The CDR3 runs to 16 residues. Looked up from germline, CDR1 is MNHNY and CDR2 is SVGAGI (reference sequence). CDR3 in DNA: TGTGCCAGCAGTTACCCGAGTGCTAGCGGGAGTAATGAGCAGTTCTTC. Translated, it gives CASSYPSASGSNEQFF.

The rearrangement uses TRBV7-3 and TRBJ2-2; D remains unclear. The V end lost 2 bases, the J end lost 1 base, and 8 bases lay between the germline ends. The CDR3 runs to 15 residues. Germline loops: CDR1 SGHTA, CDR2 FQGTGA. The CDR3, as DNA: TGTGCCAGCAGCTTAGTGCCTAGGAACACCGGGGAGCTGTTTTTT. Protein sequence: CASSLVPRNTGELFF.

V usage is TRBV5-4 and J usage is TRBJ2-1, with D possibly matching TRBD1 (5 bases). The CDR3 covers 17 residues. The germline gives CDR1 SGHNT, CDR2 YYREEE (reference sequence). Trimming removed 5 bases at V and 0 bases at J, with 18 bases between. The CDR3 loop reads CASSSHRTWSSYNEQFF. The CDR3 DNA reads as TGTGCCAGCAGTTCTCACAGGACGTGGAGCTCCTACAATGAGCAGTTCTTC.